This T cell receptor (beta chain) was sequenced during a study of T cells in pancreatic ductal adenocarcinoma (dated 2017 in TCRdb). In terms of the full investigation: Surgically resected pancreatic ductal adenocarcinoma specimens were analyzed for the quantity, spatial distribution, and characteristics of both suppressive cells and tumor-infiltrating CD8+ T cells, an effort aimed at clarifying the adaptive T-cell response occurring naturally. Study-level results and caveats: More total productive templates and around 7.4-fold more unique clonotypes were found in blood samples than in tumor samples. Comparisons of clonality between tumor and blood may be biased toward lower diversity because tumors are enriched in CD45RO+ effector T cells rather than naive T cells. Because most pancreatic cancer patients present with inoperable disease, the resected cohort was biased toward the minority with early-stage disease. T-cell clonality did not differ significantly between tumor and blood, with mean clonality around 0.11 in tumors and 0.065 to 0.09 in blood.

The CDR3 spans 14 residues, from the cysteine through the phenylalanine. The entry retains the CDR3 DNA only, 42 bases that are in frame from base 1. Reading the germline V gene (reference sequence) gives CDR1 MNHEY and CDR2 SMNVEV. At the junction V is shortened by 3 bases and J by 1 base, with 10 bases in between. TCR beta CDR3 regions were amplified from genomic DNA using the immunoSEQ hsTCRB kit. An Illumina HiSeq system was used for high-throughput TRB CDR3 sequencing. The paper's processing steps were these. The immunoSEQ software was used to analyze sequencing reads, and nonproductive sequences containing premature stops or frame-shifts were excluded. To calculate repertoire clonality, Shannon entropy was normalized by log2 of the number of unique productive sequences, and that value was subtracted from one. TCRdb obtained this table from immuneACCESS and retained in-frame rearrangements with V and J assigned. These tables miss some clones; where compared with another copy, unresolved V genes account for less than half of the shortfall, and the remainder is unexplained. Clone size and the V and J calls come from that table; the DNA yielded D and trimming. The table for this sample lists 25,000 to 35,000 clones; around nine tenths of them were counted only once. Together, the top ten hold more than 2% of the sample.

Selected pancreatic ductal adenocarcinoma patients had undergone surgery without neoadjuvant therapy. After peripheral blood was drawn into heparin tubes, PBMCs were separated on a histopaque density gradient and then cryopreserved in 10% DMSO. Genomic DNA was extracted from more than 5 PBMC and 9 flash-frozen tumor specimens using the DNeasy Blood and Tissue Kit with Proteinase K and RNase treatment. Comments on this clone: The antigen it binds to is not known. Per-base quality was not reported, and no clone a single base away is much larger than it.

The sequence is built from TRBV27 and TRBJ2-7, with the D gene uncertain. The specimen sequenced was PBMCs. This clonotype was sampled from a human donor with pancreatic ductal adenocarcinoma. The CDR3 reads as follows: CASSFLGSSYEQYF. The DNA reads as follows: TGTGCCAGCAGTTTCCTGGGTTCGTCCTACGAGCAGTACTTC.